Shown below are 13 T cell receptor beta chains from a single sample sequenced in a study of cytomegalovirus exposure and HLA in healthy donors. Only in-frame clones appear in the TCRdb table, and some are missing; sequencing was by immunoSEQ multiplex PCR. The table has approximately 72,000 clones, 94% seen once; the top ten hold about 0.6%. Sequenced input: PBMCs. These receptors were obtained from a woman aged 18-29 years in good health and CMV-seronegative.

The chain is built from TRBV9 and TRBJ2-7, with 10 positions matching TRBD2. V lost 0 bases and J lost 3; bases outside the gene matches: 6. Germline loops: CDR1 SGDLS, CDR2 YYNGEE. There are 16 residues in the CDR3. CDR3 coding DNA: TGTGCCAGCAGCGTAGGGGCTAGCGGGGGCGGCTACGAGCAGTACTTC. Its protein product is CASSVGASGGGYEQYF.

CDR3 bases: TGTGCCAGCAGCCCCGGGTCCCCCTCGGACTTTAGCTCCTACAATGAGCAGTTCTTC. It encodes CASSPGSPSDFSSYNEQFF. The chain links TRBV7-9 to TRBJ2-1; D possibly corresponds to TRBD2 (5 bases). Germline loops: CDR1 SEHNR, CDR2 FQNEAQ (reference sequence). Trimming pared 5 bases from V and 0 bases from J, leaving 23 bases between. The CDR3 runs to 19 residues.

The chain carries TRBV28 and TRBJ2-4, with 10 bases identical to TRBD1. Trimming at V came to 1 base and at J to 2 bases, leaving 5 bases not matched to a gene. Germline V gene lookup returns CDR1 MDHEN and CDR2 SYDVKM. The length of the CDR3 is 17 residues. The CDR3 protein is CASSLYGDRGPKNIQYF. The DNA for the CDR3 is TGTGCCAGCAGTTTATATGGGGACAGGGGCCCCAAAAACATTCAGTACTTC.

The DNA for the CDR3 is TGTGCCAGCAGTTCAGACCCTCCTAGGGACAGGCCGTGGAATGAGCAGTTCTTC. This gives the protein CASSSDPPRDRPWNEQFF. V is TRBV27 and J is TRBJ2-1; 8 bases are a match to TRBD1. Per the germline V gene, CDR1 is MNHEY and CDR2 is SMNVEV (reference sequence). This CDR3 is 18 amino acids long. V was clipped by 4 bases and J by 7 bases; unmatched bases: 18.

V gene TRBV15 combines with J gene TRBJ1-4; TRBD1 aligns across 9 bases. The CDR3 totals 16 residues. The trim removed 0 bases at V and 8 bases at J, leaving 7 bases unmatched. From germline, CDR1 is LNHNV and CDR2 YYDKDF (reference sequence). CDR3 residues: CATSRDPTGGHEKLFF. In nucleotides, the CDR3 is TGTGCCACCAGCAGAGATCCGACAGGGGGGCACGAAAAACTGTTTTTT.

The rearrangement links TRBV2 to TRBJ2-2; possible D gene TRBD2, 5 bases. The CDR3 extends over 14 amino acids. The germline V gene encodes CDR1 SNHLY and CDR2 FYNNEI. V lost 6 bases and J lost 1, with 9 bases in between. The CDR3 DNA reads as TGTGCCAGCAGCGACTACAAGAACACCGGGGAGCTGTTTTTT. Amino acids: CASSDYKNTGELFF.

This chain links TRBV6-5 with TRBJ1-1, with D possibly being TRBD1 (5 bases). Trimming shortened V by 3 bases and J by 5 bases, and 16 bases separated the two germline ends. This CDR3 contains 15 residues. Germline V CDR1 and CDR2: MNHEY, SVGAGI. CDR3 nucleotides: TGTGCCAGCAGTTATTCTTGGCGGGGGGAGACTGAAGCTTTCTTT. Its protein is CASSYSWRGETEAFF.

The CDR3 DNA sequence: TGCGCCAGCAGCCAAACAAACAGGGTCCCCATTCAGTACTTC. It is translated as CASSQTNRVPIQYF. The V and J genes are TRBV4-1 and TRBJ2-4, with a possible D match to TRBD1 (6 bases). The CDR3 covers 14 residues. The V end lost 2 bases, the J end lost 9 bases, and 14 bases lay between the germline ends. Germline loops: CDR1 MGHRA, CDR2 YSYEKL.

This chain uses TRBV6-5 with TRBJ2-1; 9 bases align to TRBD1. Germline V lookup: CDR1 MNHEY, CDR2 SVGAGI. The length of the CDR3 is 15 residues. Losses at the gene ends were 6 bases for V and 7 bases for J; bases not matched to a gene: 10. In DNA, the CDR3 is TGTGCCAGCAGCCGAGACAGGGGGGAATTTAATGAGCAGTTCTTC. Its translation: CASSRDRGEFNEQFF.

This rearrangement joins TRBV27 to TRBJ1-5, with 7 positions matching TRBD1. After removal of 7 bases from V and 5 bases from J, the junction contained 14 bases not matched to a gene. Germline CDR1 is MNHEY and CDR2 is SMNVEV (reference sequence). The CDR3 is 16 amino acids. The CDR3 loop is CASMRTGVTGDQPQHF. As DNA, the CDR3 is TGTGCCAGCATGAGGACAGGTGTAACGGGCGATCAGCCCCAGCATTTT.

The genes are TRBV4-1 and TRBJ1-2, with 11 bases lining up with TRBD1. Per the germline V gene, CDR1 is MGHRA and CDR2 is YSYEKL. Trimming removed 0 bases from V and 5 bases from J; junction bases left unmatched: 14. This CDR3 region has 19 residues. The CDR3: CASSQDGRTGGRRIYGYTF. The DNA of the CDR3 is TGCGCCAGCAGCCAAGATGGAAGGACAGGGGGCCGGCGGATTTATGGCTACACCTTC.

The V call is TRBV19, the J call TRBJ1-1, with 7 bases matching TRBD1. Germline trimming cut 4 bases from V and 0 bases from J; bases unmatched to any gene: 5. The CDR3 has 15 amino acids. The germline gives CDR1 LNHDA, CDR2 SQIVND (reference sequence). CDR3 loop: CASSTSTGLNTEAFF. In DNA, the CDR3 is TGTGCCAGTAGTACCTCGACAGGGTTGAACACTGAAGCTTTCTTT.

The chain combines TRBV9 with TRBJ2-1; 9 bases are a match to TRBD2. The germline V gene encodes CDR1 SGDLS and CDR2 YYNGEE. This CDR3 is built from 15 residues. V was clipped by 1 base and J by 10 bases; unmatched bases: 9. The CDR3 here is CASSVTASGEGEQFF. The CDR3 DNA reads TGTGCCAGCAGCGTAACCGCTAGCGGGGAGGGCGAGCAGTTCTTC.